The 10 T cell receptor beta chains presented below share a single source sample, sequenced in a study of siplizumab effects on memory and regulatory T cells. Libraries were prepared by immunoSEQ multiplex PCR; TCRdb keeps only in-frame clonotypes and omits some of them. This table has approximately 120,000 clones, 92% appearing once. Specimen: Tregs sorted from blood. Receptors were obtained from a human donor in good health.

This chain joins TRBV2 and TRBJ2-6; D call uncertain. The ends were cut back, 6 bases at V and 0 bases at J, with 6 bases in the middle. The length of the CDR3 is 14 residues. Germline values: CDR1 SNHLY, CDR2 FYNNEI. The CDR3 sequence: CASRSSSGANVLTF. The CDR3 nucleotides are TGTGCCAGCAGAAGTAGCTCTGGGGCCAACGTCCTGACTTTC.

This sequence joins TRBV2 and TRBJ1-3; D is unclear. This CDR3 has 11 amino acids. The germline CDR1 and CDR2 sequences are SNHLY and FYNNEI. Trimming cost V 8 bases and J 0 bases, with 2 bases left between them. CDR3 loop: CASGSGNTIYF. The CDR3 bases are TGTGCCAGCGGCTCTGGAAACACCATATATTTT.

The chain carries TRBV5-1 and TRBJ1-2; 7 bases align to TRBD1. Germline-derived CDR1 and CDR2 are SGHRS and YFSETQ. This CDR3 has 19 amino acids. V lost 4 bases to trimming and J lost 0 bases; unmatched junction nucleotides: 18. This CDR3 is CASSNQVPGQRTSNYGYTF. CDR3 in DNA: TGCGCCAGCAGCAATCAGGTTCCGGGACAGAGAACTTCTAACTATGGCTACACCTTC.

The chain recombines TRBV27 with TRBJ1-6; D is unclear. V was cut by 8 bases and J by 14 bases, with 22 bases left in between. Germline V CDR1 and CDR2: MNHEY, SMNVEV (reference sequence). This CDR3 has 14 residues. The chain's CDR3 is CASGGPFQGGSLHF. The CDR3 DNA reads TGTGCCAGCGGCGGGCCGTTCCAAGGAGGTTCCCTCCACTTT.

V is TRBV30 and J is TRBJ2-1; maybe TRBD2 (6 bases). The CDR3 loop spans 15 amino acids. V lost 0 bases, J lost 3 bases, and 12 bases lay in between. Germline V lookup: CDR1 GTSNPN, CDR2 SVGIG (reference sequence). CDR3 sequence reads: CAWSVDPSDYNEQFF. The CDR3 nucleotides read TGTGCCTGGAGTGTAGACCCTAGCGACTACAATGAGCAGTTCTTC.

CDR3: CASSPIGRGMMTEAFF. CDR3 coding DNA: TGTGCCAGCAGCCCCATTGGTCGGGGGATGATGACTGAAGCTTTCTTT. The chain combines TRBV5-4 with TRBJ1-1, with D possibly matching TRBD1 (5 bases). The CDR3 sequence is 16 residues long. Germline CDR1 SGHNT, CDR2 YYREEE (reference sequence). V lost 4 bases and J 5 bases, leaving 21 bases between the germline ends.

The chain is built from TRBV5-4 and TRBJ2-1, with 10 bases identical to TRBD2. The V and J ends lost 4 bases and 5 bases, in that order; junction bases with no gene match: 6. Germline CDR1 reads SGHNT; CDR2 reads YYREEE (reference sequence). This CDR3 is built from 15 residues. CDR3 in DNA: TGTGCCAGCAGCCCTTTTACTAGCGGGAACAATGAGCAGTTCTTC. Its translation: CASSPFTSGNNEQFF.

Only one count was recorded for this clone. The chain has TRBV5-5 and TRBJ1-2, with a weak D call TRBD1 (6 bases). Trimming took 4 bases from V and 3 from J, leaving 13 bases between them. This CDR3 region has 14 residues. Per germline, CDR1 SGHKS and CDR2 YYEKEE (reference sequence). The CDR3 is CASSPTTGYYGYTF. DNA of the CDR3: TGTGCCAGCAGCCCTACAACAGGGTACTATGGCTACACCTTC.

The chain combines TRBV7-9 with TRBJ2-7; 7 bases are shared with TRBD2. The CDR3 totals 19 residues. CDR1 is SEHNR, CDR2 FQNEAQ, per germline (reference sequence). V shed 1 base, J shed 4 bases, and the junction held 19 bases outside the gene matches. The CDR3 coding sequence is TGTGCCAGCAGCTTAGTCCCCATCTCGGTGGGAGGGCCGGGATACGAGCAGTACTTC. This sequence encodes CASSLVPISVGGPGYEQYF.

Comments on this clone: Additional DNA sequences in this sample encode the identical CDR3. The chain joins TRBV4-1 to TRBJ1-5, with D possibly being TRBD1 (5 bases). The germline V gene has CDR1 MGHRA and CDR2 YSYEKL. This CDR3 contains 16 residues. The germline V and J ends were trimmed by 5 bases and 2 bases, with 16 bases remaining between them. The CDR3 coding sequence is TGCGCCAGCAGCGAAGGAAGGACAATCGGCAATCAGCCCCAGCATTTT. This codes for CASSEGRTIGNQPQHF.